These T cell receptor beta chains were read from a single sample in a study of T cell responses to AZD1222 COVID-19 vaccine. Profiling relied on immunoSEQ multiplex PCR, and the TCRdb table lists in-frame clones only, not all of them. The sample has 98,000 or so clones; around nine tenths are singletons. The specimen comprised peripheral blood, sampled 28 days after the second AZD1222 dose. These receptors were obtained from an adult who received the AZD1222 COVID-19 vaccine. The CDR3 runs from the conserved cysteine through the conserved F or W. A D gene is named only where the DNA matches it firmly. For some rows the clone size is stated as once, few or many, or as a class when expanded; others skip it.

D gene: -
clone size: -
J gene: TRBJ2-5
V gene: TRBV5-1
CDR3 protein: CASSLAGHETQYF
CDR3 DNA: TGCGCCAGCAGCTTGGCCGGTCACGAGACCCAGTACTTC

D gene: TRBD1
clone size: -
J gene: TRBJ1-5
V gene: TRBV15
CDR3 protein: CATSSGTVDNQPQHF
CDR3 DNA: TGTGCCACCAGCAGCGGGACAGTCGACAATCAGCCCCAGCATTTT

D gene: -
clone size: -
J gene: TRBJ1-5
V gene: TRBV5-5
CDR3 protein: CASSLAGRSNQPQHF
CDR3 DNA: TGTGCCAGCAGCTTGGCGGGGAGAAGCAATCAGCCCCAGCATTTT

D gene: TRBD1
clone size: -
J gene: TRBJ1-1
V gene: TRBV28
CDR3 protein: CASGTGGRMNTEAFF
CDR3 DNA: TGTGCCAGCGGGACAGGGGGAAGAATGAACACTGAAGCTTTCTTT

D gene: -
clone size: -
J gene: TRBJ2-7
V gene: TRBV27
CDR3 protein: CASSLKWSYEQYF
CDR3 DNA: TGTGCCAGCAGTCTGAAGTGGAGCTACGAGCAGTACTTC

D gene: -
clone size: -
J gene: TRBJ2-7
V gene: TRBV3-1/TRBV3-2
CDR3 protein: CASTNSYEQYF
CDR3 DNA: TGTGCCAGCACAAACTCCTACGAGCAGTACTTC

D gene: TRBD2
clone size: -
J gene: TRBJ2-7
V gene: TRBV27
CDR3 protein: CASSFGLAGVGEQYF
CDR3 DNA: TGTGCCAGCAGTTTCGGCCTAGCGGGAGTGGGCGAGCAGTACTTC

D gene: -
clone size: -
J gene: TRBJ2-7
V gene: TRBV5-1
CDR3 protein: CASSFERGTYEQYF
CDR3 DNA: TGCGCCAGCAGCTTTGAACGGGGGACCTACGAGCAGTACTTC

D gene: -
clone size: -
J gene: TRBJ1-2
V gene: TRBV6-1
CDR3 protein: CASSDDLGGANNYGYTF
CDR3 DNA: TGTGCCAGCAGTGATGATCTTGGCGGGGCGAATAACTATGGCTACACCTTC

D gene: -
clone size: -
J gene: TRBJ1-6
V gene: TRBV18
CDR3 protein: CASSPPRGRFGNSPLHF
CDR3 DNA: TGTGCCAGCTCACCCCCAAGGGGCCGCTTCGGTAATTCACCCCTCCACTTT

D gene: -
clone size: once
J gene: TRBJ2-5
V gene: TRBV20-1
CDR3 protein: CSASGFETYQETQYF
CDR3 DNA: TGCAGTGCTAGTGGGTTTGAGACGTACCAAGAGACCCAGTACTTC

D gene: TRBD2
clone size: -
J gene: TRBJ2-7
V gene: TRBV28
CDR3 protein: CASEGLAGRYEQYF
CDR3 DNA: TGTGCCAGCGAGGGACTAGCTGGGCGTTACGAGCAGTACTTC

D gene: -
clone size: -
J gene: TRBJ1-5
V gene: TRBV5-1
CDR3 protein: CASSLPGSNQPQHF
CDR3 DNA: TGCGCCAGCAGCTTGCCCGGATCCAATCAGCCCCAGCATTTT

D gene: TRBD2
clone size: -
J gene: TRBJ2-1
V gene: TRBV5-8
CDR3 protein: CASSSGLAGGYNEQFF
CDR3 DNA: TGTGCCAGCAGCTCGGGCTTAGCGGGAGGATACAATGAGCAGTTCTTC

D gene: -
clone size: -
J gene: TRBJ1-1
V gene: TRBV29-1
CDR3 protein: CSVEGVKDTEAFF
CDR3 DNA: TGCAGCGTTGAAGGGGTAAAGGACACTGAAGCTTTCTTT

D gene: -
clone size: -
J gene: TRBJ1-2
V gene: TRBV2
CDR3 protein: CASDERGYGYTF
CDR3 DNA: TGTGCCAGCGACGAGCGGGGATATGGCTACACCTTC

D gene: -
clone size: -
J gene: TRBJ1-6
V gene: TRBV5-4
CDR3 protein: CASSPDDRSRNSPLHF
CDR3 DNA: TGTGCCAGCAGCCCCGATGACAGGTCAAGAAATTCACCCCTCCACTTT

D gene: -
clone size: -
J gene: TRBJ1-1
V gene: TRBV7-9
CDR3 protein: CASSFRMNTEAFF
CDR3 DNA: TGTGCCAGCAGCTTCAGAATGAACACTGAAGCTTTCTTT

D gene: -
clone size: -
J gene: TRBJ2-1
V gene: TRBV5-6
CDR3 protein: CASSLELGEQFF
CDR3 DNA: TGTGCCAGCAGCTTGGAACTCGGTGAGCAGTTCTTC

D gene: -
clone size: -
J gene: TRBJ1-1
V gene: TRBV11-3
CDR3 protein: CASSLEKGYEAFF
CDR3 DNA: TGTGCCAGCAGCTTAGAAAAGGGATATGAAGCTTTCTTT

D gene: -
clone size: -
J gene: TRBJ1-4
V gene: TRBV3-1/TRBV3-2
CDR3 protein: CASSMGGTNEKLFF
CDR3 DNA: TGTGCCAGCTCGATGGGCGGGACTAATGAAAAACTGTTTTTT

D gene: TRBD2
clone size: -
J gene: TRBJ2-3
V gene: TRBV5-1
CDR3 protein: CASSWGGTRGTDTQYF
CDR3 DNA: TGCGCCAGCAGCTGGGGCGGGACTAGAGGCACAGATACGCAGTATTTT